This T cell receptor beta chain was retrieved from a study of cytomegalovirus exposure and HLA in healthy donors (dated by TCRdb to the late 2010s). Study-wide context: According to an earlier analysis of 550 to 700 of the donors, 150 million to 200 million T cells yielded 90 million to 130 million unique TCR beta sequences and 276 Gb of sequence data. Typing coverage varied by locus: roughly 629-640 donors for A, B, C, DRB1 and DQB1; approximately 560 for DQA1; about 570 for DPA1; more than 450 for DPB1. In the later analysis, no new phenotypic data were used to find candidate immune exposures; instead, reliance was placed on TCR beta sequences and their occurrence across donors. A later analysis re-examined previously published TCR beta repertoires from roughly 650 donors and added high-resolution HLA genotyping to investigate patterns of TCR occurrence. In addition to the first cohort of approximately 650 subjects, a separate validation cohort of 130 or so different subjects was used. The study aimed to test whether signatures of past pathogen exposure could be identified by cataloging public T cell receptors. Among some 410 genotyped donors of the cohort, an average of around 220,000 unique TCR beta nucleotide sequences was sequenced per donor, of which about 20% were non-productive. Roughly 320 gigabases of sequencing data and 91 million or so unique TCR sequences made up an early release that covered several hundred HLA-typed donors. The genetic ancestry cluster associated with self-reported Caucasian donors included over 65% of the 398 genotyped donors. High-throughput TCR immunosequencing, statistical association of individual TCRs with disease status, and machine learning were combined to predict cytomegalovirus infection status. To decide whether each TCR beta V gene segment behaved as functional or pseudogenic, an earlier analysis of 587 of the donors relied on high-throughput TCR beta sequencing. A later genetic analysis took genome-wide SNP genotypes for about three fifths of the 666 donors and used that subset as a discovery cohort. HLA typing covered class I and class II loci at four-digit resolution. Four or five DR-DQ haplotypes were treated as single units for association and clustering because of strong linkage in the cohort. The study profiled the T cell repertoires of about 640 subjects by immunosequencing and related them to cytomegalovirus serostatus. Donor age, sex, ethnicity and CMV serostatus were compiled together with the repertoire data. Every discovery cohort repertoire had been produced on one sequencing platform.

As for this clone: Its target antigen remains unknown. The input lacks base qualities; no much larger clone sits a single base away.

The cohort comprised some 730 healthy bone marrow donors. At the time of sampling, all cohort members were nominally healthy, though unrecorded immune exposures were likely present. The donor was CMV seronegative and belonged to the group of more than 300 seronegative cohort members. A peripheral blood sample was collected from each donor, and TCR beta sequencing was performed on peripheral blood mononuclear cells. Genomic DNA was extracted from the blood cell samples with the Qiagen DNeasy Blood Extraction Kit. The junction shows trimming of 4 bases on V and 5 bases on J, and the gene matches do not reach 5 bases of it. Sequences SGHRS (CDR1) and YFSETQ (CDR2) are obtained from the germline V gene. The cysteine opens and the phenylalanine closes a CDR3 of 14 amino acids. Just CDR3 DNA is preserved here, 42 bases in frame from base 1. The library was produced with the immunoSEQ multiplex PCR assay. The multiplex PCR relied on a mix of 60 forward primers for TCR Vbeta segments and 13 reverse primers for TCR Jbeta segments. The CDR3 region of rearranged TCR beta genes was amplified from genomic DNA with a multiplex PCR assay. The amplified TCR beta libraries were sequenced on the Illumina HiSeq System as 87-base-pair reads. As for how the authors treated the data: A later analysis counted some 74 million unique TCR beta chains across the 550 to 700 repertoires, and roughly 9.9 million of these chains were shared by at least two donors. A nearest-neighbor algorithm error-corrected the raw reads and collapsed the reads into unique sequences, merging closely related sequences to remove PCR and sequencing errors. Alignment of CDR3 sequences to IMGT reference sequences was used to assign V, D and J gene segments. For a sequence to be retained, a match of at least six nucleotides to both a V gene segment and a J gene segment was required. A rearrangement counted as productive if the CDR3 had no stop codons and remained in frame with V and J, and every other rearrangement counted as non-productive. CDR3 was defined by IMGT convention, running from the second conserved V-encoded cysteine to the conserved J-encoded phenylalanine. In an earlier analysis of roughly 610 of the donors, sequences lacking an unambiguous match to a single V gene segment were excluded. An earlier analysis of several hundred of the donors called V segments functional above 56.7% productive rearrangements and segregating when the between-donor standard deviation exceeded 5%. To diagnose cytomegalovirus status from the catalog of TCR beta chain sequences, a statistical classification framework was built. A later analysis assigned V and J genes by comparing TCR nucleotide sequences with IMGT/GENE-DB human TR gene sequences. Using the TCRdist pipeline, a later analysis assigned CDR3 sequences along with most-parsimonious VDJ recombination scenarios. In a later analysis, each TCR beta chain was defined by its CDR3 amino acid sequence together with its V-gene family, and reads lacking a unique V-gene family were excluded. A later analysis removed roughly 590 highly shared, low-generation-probability nucleotide sequences to deal with suspected cross-contamination and a sequencing artifact. In a later analysis, a clonal expansion index was calculated for each public chain from normalized within-repertoire ranks of inferred template counts. Generation probabilities in a later analysis came from a VDJ recombination model fitted to out-of-frame rearrangements, and those results were checked against IGoR. Hypergeometric tests were used in a later analysis to score TCR-TCR, TCR-HLA and TCR-CMV co-occurrence, with a repertoire-size bias correction applied to the TCR pairs. In a later analysis, false discovery rates were estimated by permuting HLA or CMV assignments 20 times. In a later analysis, co-occurring TCRs were grouped with DBSCAN, and TCRdist sequence similarity was added when clustering was performed within HLA-allele-positive subsets. Co-occurrence clustering excluded repertoires with fewer than 30,000 or more than 120,000 public chains, plus five with anomalous nucleotide sharing. TCRdb carries this immuneACCESS record with in-frame sequences only. Its versions omit some clonotypes, under half of them owing to an unresolved V gene in the studies checked, with the rest unexplained. V and J calls and clone size are copied from that table; D and trimming were computed from the DNA. Present in this sample are 45,000 to 65,000 clones, roughly four fifths of which were seen just once. The ten largest clones take up roughly 1.4% of the sample.

What the study reported, not specific to this receptor: When HLA alleles, especially DR and DQ, strongly co-occurred, attributing TCR associations to individual alleles was difficult. The study gave a list of about 150 TCR beta chains associated with cytomegalovirus. Across donors, most TCR sequences were observed very rarely, whereas some public TCRs were present in many individuals. This cohort had only TCR beta chains sequenced, and the lack of alpha or paired-chain data limited which features could be detected. Linkage disequilibrium might explain the correlated functional status among segregating V segments, but an unknown experimental factor could not be excluded. A group of highly shared sequence variants was considered likely to be a technical artifact of the sequencing pipeline. A few of the identified cytomegalovirus-associated TCR beta chains were confirmed in vitro to be specific for cytomegalovirus antigens. The authors suggested that the approach could potentially be extended to other disease states and immunological phenotypes. CMV serostatus was the only immune exposure information available for the cohort. Presence/absence analyses assumed roughly uniform sequencing depth across donors, an assumption that may not hold. Because counts were too low, 15 to 20 rarely observed V segments, including chromosome 9 orphons, were excluded from the earlier analysis of under 650 of the donors. According to a later analysis, most CMV-associated TCR beta chains appeared to be HLA-restricted, and the HLA associations seemed to be driven largely by CMV exposure. The classifier was reported to diagnose cytomegalovirus status with high specificity and sensitivity in both the original cohort and the validation cohort. Broadly in line with IMGT annotations, most TCR beta V segments showed up in productive rearrangements about 87% or about 30% of the time in an earlier analysis of 587 of the donors. In a later analysis, the rate of TCR association differed among HLA loci, with DRB1 alleles having the most associated TCRs and HLA-C alleles having the fewest. Because the 87-base-pair reads could not distinguish some IMGT-functional V segments, including TRBV6-2 and TRBV6-3, those segments were excluded. A later analysis reported that several top co-occurrence clusters appeared linked to parvovirus B19, influenza, CMV and Epstein-Barr virus. HLA typing was unavailable for some donors at each locus, so association tests used only the typed subset. A later analysis associated about 17,000 TCR beta sequences with specific HLA alleles at a false discovery rate of 0.05. In a later genetic analysis, a missense DCLRE1C variant was associated with V-gene and J-gene trimming of TCR beta chains, and the association was replicated in an independent cohort. In a later analysis, HLA-associated TCR beta chains were found to be more clonally expanded and to have lower generation probabilities than equally common non-associated chains. A further reported finding was that TCR beta sequences accurately predicted the HLA-A and HLA-B alleles for most subjects in the first cohort. In a later genetic analysis, fewer N-insertions in productive TCRs were reported among donors in an Asian-associated ancestry cluster than the approximately 670-donor mean.

The sequence came from a man aged 30 to 39 in good health and CMV-seronegative. The chain is encoded by TRBV5-1 joined to TRBJ2-5, and 10 junction bases match TRBD1. The sequencing input was PBMCs. The CDR3 in this case is CASSPGGQGETQYF. The DNA sequence is TGCGCCAGCAGCCCGGGGGGACAGGGGGAGACCCAGTACTTC.